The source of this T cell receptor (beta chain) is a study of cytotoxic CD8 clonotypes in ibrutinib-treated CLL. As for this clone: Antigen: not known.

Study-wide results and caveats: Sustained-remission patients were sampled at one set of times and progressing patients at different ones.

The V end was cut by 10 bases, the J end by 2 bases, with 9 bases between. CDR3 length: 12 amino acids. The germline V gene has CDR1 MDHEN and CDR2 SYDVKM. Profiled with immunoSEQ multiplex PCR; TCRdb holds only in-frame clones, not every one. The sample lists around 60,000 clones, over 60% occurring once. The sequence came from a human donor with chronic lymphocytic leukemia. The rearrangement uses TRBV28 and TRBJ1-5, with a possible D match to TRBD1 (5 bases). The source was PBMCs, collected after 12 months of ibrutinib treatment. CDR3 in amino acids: CATLGRNQPQHF. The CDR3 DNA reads TGTGCCACCCTGGGGCGCAATCAGCCCCAGCATTTT.